The text below deals with one T cell receptor (beta chain). No antigen is known for it. A clone one base away is much larger, so this may be a read error. The library was generated by 5' RACE. Sequencer: Illumina HiSeq 2500. A second PCR of about 6 to 12 cycles was run with a J-beta primer mix and a sample-barcoded 5' primer. A unique molecular identifier was introduced onto each TCR beta cDNA molecule by a template-switch 5' adaptor carrying 12 random nucleotides. Each sample yielded at least 3 million CDR3-containing paired-end reads. First-strand cDNA was synthesized from all RNA with the Mint cDNA synthesis kit, primed by a TRBC-specific oligonucleotide. All cDNA was treated with uracil-DNA glycosylase and then went through a first 18-cycle PCR with the universal primers M1SS and BC2_uni_R. Regarding the original processing steps: Each sample was normalized by randomly selecting 1 million high-quality reads, each carrying a distinct molecular identifier. Reads with shared molecular identifiers were discarded instead of being binned into consensus sequences. MiTCR, set to a Q25 quality threshold and the strictest error-elimination algorithm, was used for CDR3 identification, clonotype clustering and error correction. A nonparametric unseen species model with Euler transformation was used to estimate lower-bound total TCR beta diversity. TCRdb reanalyzed the raw reads on its own, using fastp at Q25 for trimming and MiXCR for clone calling, and kept in-frame beta chains. Under each unique CDR3 protein, matching rows form one entry showing the most common genes and DNA. The V and J calls and clone size are TCRdb's, not the authors'. In this sample the table shows 650,000 to 800,000 distinct CDR3 sequences, around 50% of which occur a single time. The ten largest clones represent roughly 14% of the sample.

Systemically healthy Caucasian individuals from Russia, 39 in total and aged roughly 6 to 100 years, were included as donors. About 10 milliliters of peripheral blood were drawn from each donor into EDTA-treated Vacutainer tubes. Ficoll-Paque density-gradient centrifugation was used to isolate PBMCs, with at least 7 million obtained per sample. Total RNA was extracted from PBMCs with Trizol reagent, with at least 6 micrograms obtained per sample. Naive CD45RAhigh/CD27high T cell percentages were measured by flow cytometry on a PBMC aliquot from every donor. These data belong to a study of blood T cells in healthy people across ages (dated by TCRdb to the mid-2010s). Regarding the study in general: In model experiments, template switching captured about one uniquely barcoded TCR beta cDNA molecule for every two T cells. The study analyzed two additional independent replicas of 1 million unique cDNA reads from the same blood draw for two donors, one aged 18 to 29 and one aged 80 or older. To avoid experimental bias, donors of different ages were distributed randomly across sequencing lanes. Four age groups were formed from the donors: young (average approximately 17 years), middle-aged (around 39), aged (approximately 60) and long-lived (about 80). Age-related changes in TCR beta repertoire diversity were measured in the study by deep sequencing normalized with unique cDNA molecular identifiers. Beyond this particular receptor, the publication reports: Observed TCR beta diversity per million T cells fell roughly linearly with age, and a significant reduction was already apparent by age around 44. A strong correlation was found between observed TCR beta diversity and the percentage of naive T cells measured by flow cytometry. Because profiling used bulk unsorted PBMCs, naive and antigen-experienced compartments could not be compared conclusively. Total diversity estimates from one million sequenced T cells were considered lower bounds and underestimates. Compared with the aged group, the long-lived group had more naive CD4+ T cells, fewer expanded clones and increased TCR diversity, suggesting age selection. Because donor CMV infection status was unknown, age-related changes in expanded clonotypes were potentially confounded.

Taken from cysteine to phenylalanine, the CDR3 has 12 residues. Of the read, only the CDR3 DNA is kept; its 36 bases are in frame from base 1. Per the germline V gene (reference sequence), DFQATT is the CDR1 and SNEGSKA is the CDR2. Trimming at the junction amounts to 2 bases on V and 8 bases on J, and the germline ends lie 11 bases apart. The sequence was collected from a woman older than 75 in good health. Sequencing used blood. The rearranged segments are TRBV20-1 and TRBJ2-3; the D segment could be TRBD1, given 6 matching bases. The nucleotide sequence reads TGCAGTGCTAGATCAGGGGCTGGTACGCAGTATTTT. It codes for CSARSGAGTQYF.